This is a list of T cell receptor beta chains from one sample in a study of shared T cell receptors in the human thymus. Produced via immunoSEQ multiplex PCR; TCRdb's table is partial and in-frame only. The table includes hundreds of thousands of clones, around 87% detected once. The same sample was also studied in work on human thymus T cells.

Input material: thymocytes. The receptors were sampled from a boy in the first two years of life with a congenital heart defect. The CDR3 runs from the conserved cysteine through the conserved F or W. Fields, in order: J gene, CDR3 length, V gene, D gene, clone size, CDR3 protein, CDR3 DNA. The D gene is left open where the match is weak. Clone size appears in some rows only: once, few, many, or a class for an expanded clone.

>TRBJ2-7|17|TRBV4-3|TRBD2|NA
CASSQGRTSGPTYEQYF
TGCGCCAGCAGCCAAGGGCGCACTAGCGGGCCGACCTACGAGCAGTACTTC
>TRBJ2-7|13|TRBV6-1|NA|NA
CASSHSSSYEQYF
TGTGCCAGCAGTCACTCGAGCTCCTACGAGCAGTACTTC
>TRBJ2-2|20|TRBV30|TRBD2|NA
CAWSVTPIEGGRADTGELFF
TGTGCCTGGAGTGTAACCCCAATCGAAGGCGGGAGGGCCGACACCGGGGAGCTGTTTTTT
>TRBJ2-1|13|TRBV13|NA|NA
CASSSTIDNEQFF
TGTGCCAGCAGCTCCACTATAGACAATGAGCAGTTCTTC
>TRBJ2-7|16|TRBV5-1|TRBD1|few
CASSLGTGNSSYEQYF
TGCGCCAGCAGCTTGGGGACAGGGAACAGCTCCTACGAGCAGTACTTC
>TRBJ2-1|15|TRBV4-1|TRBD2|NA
CASSLTPGLAGGVFF
TGCGCCAGCAGCCTTACTCCGGGACTAGCGGGAGGGGTGTTCTTC
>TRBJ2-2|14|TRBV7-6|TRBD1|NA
CASKGADAPGELFF
TGTGCCAGCAAGGGGGCGGACGCTCCCGGGGAGCTGTTTTTT
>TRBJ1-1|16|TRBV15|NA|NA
CATSRHLGGTNTEAFF
TGTGCCACCAGCAGGCATCTGGGGGGGACGAACACTGAAGCTTTCTTT
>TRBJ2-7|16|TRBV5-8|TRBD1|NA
CASSFSATGGRNEQYF
TGTGCCAGCAGCTTTTCCGCGACAGGGGGCCGGAACGAGCAGTACTTC
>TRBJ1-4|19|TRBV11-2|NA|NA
CASSPHLDRLSWTNEKLFF
TGTGCCAGCAGCCCGCACTTGGACAGACTAAGTTGGACTAATGAAAAACTGTTTTTT
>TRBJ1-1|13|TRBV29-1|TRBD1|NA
CSGYRDRDPEAFF
TGCAGCGGCTACCGGGACAGGGATCCTGAAGCTTTCTTT
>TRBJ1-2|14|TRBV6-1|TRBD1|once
CASSNRDRGDGYTF
TGTGCCAGCAGTAACAGAGACAGGGGAGACGGCTACACCTTC